One T cell receptor beta chain is described in this entry. As handled by the study authors: Reference gene primer amplification gave nucleated cell count estimates. Method: immunoSEQ multiplex PCR; TCRdb's copy keeps in-frame clones and lacks some. The V and J calls and the clone size are those of that table, but D and trimming were determined from the DNA. The sample consists of about 140,000 clones, over 80% of them appearing once. These data originate in a study of blood T cell repertoires in COVID-19. V was cut by 2 bases and J by 1 base, with 8 bases left in between. The germline gives CDR1 SGHTA, CDR2 FQGNSA. The CDR3 consists of 14 residues.

Sequencing was carried out using peripheral blood. The chain couples TRBV7-2 to TRBJ2-5, with unresolved D. The TCR comes from a woman older than 75 with acute or convalescent COVID-19. The CDR3 loop is CASSLHGGQETQYF. Written as DNA, the CDR3 is TGTGCCAGCAGCTTACACGGCGGCCAAGAGACCCAGTACTTC.